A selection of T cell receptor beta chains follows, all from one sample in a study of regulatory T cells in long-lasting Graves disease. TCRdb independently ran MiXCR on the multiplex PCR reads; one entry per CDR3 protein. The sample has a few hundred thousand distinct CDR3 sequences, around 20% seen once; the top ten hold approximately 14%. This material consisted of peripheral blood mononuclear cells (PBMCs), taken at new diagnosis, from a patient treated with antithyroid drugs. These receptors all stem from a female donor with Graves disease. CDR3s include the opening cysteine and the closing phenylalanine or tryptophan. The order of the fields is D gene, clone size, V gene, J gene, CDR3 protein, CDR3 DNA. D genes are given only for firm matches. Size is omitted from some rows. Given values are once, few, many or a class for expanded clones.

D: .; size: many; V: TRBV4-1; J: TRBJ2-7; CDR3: CASSQDGRSYEQYF; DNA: TGCGCCAGCAGCCAAGACGGCAGGTCCTACGAGCAGTACTTC
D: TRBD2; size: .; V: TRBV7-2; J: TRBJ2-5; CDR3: CASRLAGGWSETQYF; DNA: TGTGCCAGCAGGTTAGCGGGAGGTTGGTCAGAGACCCAGTACTTC
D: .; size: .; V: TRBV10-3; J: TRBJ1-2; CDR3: CAARQAHYGYTF; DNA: TGTGCCGCCCGACAGGCTCACTATGGCTACACCTTC
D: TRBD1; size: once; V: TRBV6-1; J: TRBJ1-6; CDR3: CASSEGTAQSYNSPLHF; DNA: TGTGCCAGCAGTGAGGGGACAGCTCAATCCTATAATTCACCCCTCCACTTT
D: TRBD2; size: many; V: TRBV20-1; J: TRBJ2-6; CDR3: CSARLGTSGRGSGANVLTF; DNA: TGCAGTGCTAGATTGGGGACTAGCGGGAGGGGCTCTGGGGCCAACGTCCTGACTTTC
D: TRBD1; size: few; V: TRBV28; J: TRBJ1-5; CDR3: CASRGRQGENQPQHF; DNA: TGTGCCAGCAGGGGCCGACAGGGGGAGAATCAGCCCCAGCATTTT
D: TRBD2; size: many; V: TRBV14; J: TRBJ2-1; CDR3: CASSSRVGLVGSYNEQFF; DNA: TGTGCCAGCAGCTCCCGGGTGGGACTAGTGGGCTCCTACAATGAGCAGTTCTTC
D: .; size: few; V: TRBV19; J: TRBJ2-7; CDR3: CASSIDPGNEQYF; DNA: TGTGCCAGTAGTATAGATCCCGGTAACGAGCAGTACTTC
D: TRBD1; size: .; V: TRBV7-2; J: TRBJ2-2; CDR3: CASRGGTGGGYNTGELFF; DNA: TGTGCCAGCAGGGGTGGGACAGGGGGTGGTTATAACACCGGGGAGCTGTTTTTT
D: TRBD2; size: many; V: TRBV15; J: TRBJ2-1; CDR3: CATTRAGEHNEQFF; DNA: TGTGCCACCACCCGGGCGGGAGAACACAATGAGCAGTTCTTC
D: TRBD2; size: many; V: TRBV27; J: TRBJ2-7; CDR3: CASSKSWIAGGNREQYF; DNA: TGTGCCAGCAGCAAGAGTTGGATAGCGGGAGGAAATCGAGAGCAGTACTTC
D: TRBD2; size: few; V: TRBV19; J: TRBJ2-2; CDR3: CASSKASGATGELFF; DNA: TGTGCCAGTAGTAAAGCTAGCGGGGCCACCGGGGAGCTGTTTTTT
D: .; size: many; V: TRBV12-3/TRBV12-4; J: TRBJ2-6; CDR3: CASSLSGISGANVLTF; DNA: TGTGCCAGCAGTTTATCAGGGATATCTGGGGCCAACGTCCTGACTTTC
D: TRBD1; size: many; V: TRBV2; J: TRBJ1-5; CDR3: CASSGIGGSRNQPQHF; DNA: TGTGCCAGCAGTGGAATAGGGGGCTCACGCAATCAGCCCCAGCATTTT
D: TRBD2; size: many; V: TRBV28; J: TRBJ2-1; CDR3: CASSFAGGPNYNEQFF; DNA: TGTGCCAGCAGTTTCGCGGGAGGTCCAAATTACAATGAGCAGTTCTTC
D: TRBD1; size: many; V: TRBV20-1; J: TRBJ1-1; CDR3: CSAQGVDEAFF; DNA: TGCAGTGCTCAGGGGGTGGATGAAGCTTTCTTT
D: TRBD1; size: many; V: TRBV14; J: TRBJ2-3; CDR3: CASSQVTGADTQYF; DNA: TGTGCCAGCAGCCAAGTCACAGGGGCAGATACGCAGTATTTT
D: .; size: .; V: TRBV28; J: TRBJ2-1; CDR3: CASSYREVGRGGNEQFF; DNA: TGTGCCAGCAGTTATCGGGAGGTGGGCAGGGGGGGGAATGAGCAGTTCTTC
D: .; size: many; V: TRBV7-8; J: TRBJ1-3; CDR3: CASRFRGSGNTIYF; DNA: TGTGCCAGCAGGTTCAGGGGCTCTGGAAACACCATATATTTT
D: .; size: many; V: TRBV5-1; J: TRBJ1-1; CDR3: CASSTEQIMNTEAFF; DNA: TGTGCCAGCAGCACTGAACAGATCATGAACACTGAAGCTTTCTTT
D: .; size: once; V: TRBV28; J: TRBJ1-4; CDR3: CACEDATNEKLFF; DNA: TGTGCCTGCGAGGACGCAACTAATGAAAAACTGTTTTTT
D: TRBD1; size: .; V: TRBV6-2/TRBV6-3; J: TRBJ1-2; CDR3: CASRRTDRGRFGYTF; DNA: TGTGCCAGCAGACGAACGGACAGGGGGCGTTTTGGCTACACCTTC
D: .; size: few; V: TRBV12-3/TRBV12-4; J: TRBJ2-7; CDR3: CASSLSHEQYF; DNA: TGTGCCAGCAGTTTGAGCCACGAGCAGTACTTC
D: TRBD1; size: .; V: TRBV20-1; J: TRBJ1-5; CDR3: CSARGQGLPQHF; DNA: TGCAGTGCTAGAGGACAGGGGCTGCCCCAGCATTTT
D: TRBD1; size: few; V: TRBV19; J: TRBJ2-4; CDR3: CASSPITGGLAKNIQYF; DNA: TGTGCCAGTAGTCCGATTACAGGGGGACTAGCCAAAAACATTCAGTACTTC
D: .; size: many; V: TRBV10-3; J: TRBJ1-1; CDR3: CAISESGGVSTEAFF; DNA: TGTGCCATCAGTGAGTCGGGAGGGGTGAGCACTGAAGCTTTCTTT
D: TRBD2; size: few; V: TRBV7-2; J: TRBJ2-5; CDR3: CASSRRDYQEAQYF; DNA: TGTGCCAGCAGCAGACGGGACTATCAAGAGGCCCAGTACTTC
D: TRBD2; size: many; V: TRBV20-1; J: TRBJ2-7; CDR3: CSARDMERGDYEQYF; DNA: TGCAGTGCTAGAGATATGGAGCGGGGGGACTACGAGCAGTACTTC
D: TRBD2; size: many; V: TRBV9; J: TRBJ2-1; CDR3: CASSASSGYYNEQFF; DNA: TGTGCCAGCAGCGCCTCTAGCGGGTACTACAATGAGCAGTTCTTC
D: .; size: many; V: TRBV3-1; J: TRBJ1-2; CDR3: CASSETGSGYGYTF; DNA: TGTGCCAGCAGCGAAACAGGGTCCGGGTATGGCTACACCTTC
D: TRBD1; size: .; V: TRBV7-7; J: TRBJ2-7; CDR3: CASSPGTGTVEQYF; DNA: TGTGCCAGCAGCCCGGGGACAGGGACTGTGGAGCAGTACTTC
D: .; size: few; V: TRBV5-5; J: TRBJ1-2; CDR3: CTSSRDAGWDYGYTF; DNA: TGTACCAGCAGCCGGGACGCCGGTTGGGACTATGGCTACACCTTC
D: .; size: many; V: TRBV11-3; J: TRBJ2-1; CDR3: CASSREWRSYNEQFF; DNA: TGTGCCAGCAGTCGAGAGTGGCGGTCCTACAATGAGCAGTTCTTC
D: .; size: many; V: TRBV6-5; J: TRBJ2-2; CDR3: CASSSRGTGELFF; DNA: TGTGCCAGCAGTTCCCGGGGCACCGGGGAGCTGTTTTTT
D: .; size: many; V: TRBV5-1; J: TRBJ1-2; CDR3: CASSLTPGEVYGYTF; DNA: TGCGCCAGCAGCTTAACACCCGGGGAAGTCTATGGCTACACCTTC
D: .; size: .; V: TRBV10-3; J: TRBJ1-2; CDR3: CAISEPDRNYGYTF; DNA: TGTGCCATCAGTGAGCCCGACAGGAACTATGGCTACACCTTC
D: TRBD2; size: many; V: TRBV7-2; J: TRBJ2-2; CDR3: CASTSPGGVRTGELFF; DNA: TGTGCCAGCACAAGCCCGGGGGGAGTCAGGACCGGGGAGCTGTTTTTT
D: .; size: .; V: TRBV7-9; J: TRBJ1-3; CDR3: CASSLGANSGNTIYF; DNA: TGTGCCAGCAGCTTGGGGGCCAACTCTGGAAACACCATATATTTT
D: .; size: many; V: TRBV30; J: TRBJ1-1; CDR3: CAWMRGLNTEAFF; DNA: TGTGCCTGGATGAGGGGATTGAACACTGAAGCTTTCTTT
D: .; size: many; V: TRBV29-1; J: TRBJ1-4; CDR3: CSVKQGGGTNEKLFF; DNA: TGCAGCGTGAAACAGGGAGGGGGAACTAATGAAAAACTGTTTTTT